The T cell receptor (beta chain) described here comes from a study of blood T cell repertoires in COVID-19. The wider study: Italy, Spain and the United States were the sources of the convalescent and acute COVID-19 samples. PBMCs, B-cell-depleted T cells, or T cells provided the cDNA or gDNA that made up the material.

Per the original data handling: From reference gene primer amplification, estimates of nucleated cell counts were derived. Some clones are missing from TCRdb's copy, which holds only in-frame ones; the method was immunoSEQ multiplex PCR. V, J and clone size were drawn from that table, and D and trimming were deduced from the DNA. The sample shows about 250,000 clones, 60% to 75% of them seen only once. The CDR3 extends over 13 amino acids. CDR1 is WSHSY and CDR2 is SAAADI in the germline V gene. Trimming shortened V by 3 bases and J by 4 bases, and 10 bases separated the two germline ends. Sequenced sample: peripheral blood. The chain has TRBV10-2 and TRBJ2-7, with TRBD1 as a possible D gene (5 bases). The source is a woman of 80 years or more with acute or convalescent COVID-19. The CDR3 DNA is TGCGCCAGCAGTGAAGGGGATTGGTACGAGCAGTACTTC. Translating gives CASSEGDWYEQYF.